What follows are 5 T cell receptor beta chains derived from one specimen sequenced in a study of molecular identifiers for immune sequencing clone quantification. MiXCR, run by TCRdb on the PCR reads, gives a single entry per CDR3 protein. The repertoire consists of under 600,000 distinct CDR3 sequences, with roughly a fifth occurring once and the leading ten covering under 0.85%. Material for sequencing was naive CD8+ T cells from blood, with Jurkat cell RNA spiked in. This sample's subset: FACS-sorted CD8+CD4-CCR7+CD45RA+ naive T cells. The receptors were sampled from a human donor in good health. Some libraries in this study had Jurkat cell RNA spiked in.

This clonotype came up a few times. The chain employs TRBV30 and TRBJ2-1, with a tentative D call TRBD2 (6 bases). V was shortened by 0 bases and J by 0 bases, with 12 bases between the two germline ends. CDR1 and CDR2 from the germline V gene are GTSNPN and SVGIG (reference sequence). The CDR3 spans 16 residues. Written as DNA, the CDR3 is TGTGCCTGGAGTGTACTACGGGGGTTCTCCTACAATGAGCAGTTCTTC. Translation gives CAWSVLRGFSYNEQFF.

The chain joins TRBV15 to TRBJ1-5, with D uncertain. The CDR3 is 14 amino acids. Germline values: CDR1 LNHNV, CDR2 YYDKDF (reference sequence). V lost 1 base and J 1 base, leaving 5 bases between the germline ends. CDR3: CATSRGTSNQPQHF. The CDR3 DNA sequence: TGTGCCACCAGCAGAGGCACAAGCAATCAGCCCCAGCATTTT.

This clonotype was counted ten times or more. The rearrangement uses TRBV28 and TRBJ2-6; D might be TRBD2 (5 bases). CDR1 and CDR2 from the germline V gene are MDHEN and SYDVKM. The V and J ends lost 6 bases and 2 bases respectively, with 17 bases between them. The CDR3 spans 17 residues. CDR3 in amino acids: CASRARGLYAGANVLTF. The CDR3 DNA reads TGTGCCAGCAGGGCCCGGGGTCTGTATGCTGGGGCCAACGTCCTGACTTTC.

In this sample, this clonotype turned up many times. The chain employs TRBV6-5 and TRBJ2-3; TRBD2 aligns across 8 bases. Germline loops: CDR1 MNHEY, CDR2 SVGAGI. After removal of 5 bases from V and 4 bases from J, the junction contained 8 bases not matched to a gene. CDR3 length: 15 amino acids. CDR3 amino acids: CASSAGTSLPDTQYF. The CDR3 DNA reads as TGTGCCAGCAGTGCCGGGACTAGTTTACCAGATACGCAGTATTTT.

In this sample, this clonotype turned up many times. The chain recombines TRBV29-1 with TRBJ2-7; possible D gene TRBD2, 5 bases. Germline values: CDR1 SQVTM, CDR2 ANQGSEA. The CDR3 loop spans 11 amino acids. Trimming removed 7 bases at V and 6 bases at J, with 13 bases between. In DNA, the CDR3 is TGCAGCGCTTCACTAGGAGTCGAGCAGTACTTC. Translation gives CSASLGVEQYF.